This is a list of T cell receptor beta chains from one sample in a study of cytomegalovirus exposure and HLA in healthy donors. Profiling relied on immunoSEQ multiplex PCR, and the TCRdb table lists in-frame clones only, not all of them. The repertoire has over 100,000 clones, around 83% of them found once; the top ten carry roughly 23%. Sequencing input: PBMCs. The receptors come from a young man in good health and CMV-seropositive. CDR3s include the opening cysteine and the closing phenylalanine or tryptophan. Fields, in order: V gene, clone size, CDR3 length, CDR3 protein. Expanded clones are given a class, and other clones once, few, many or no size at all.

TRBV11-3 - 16 CASSPRQGNLWNEQFF
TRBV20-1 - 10 CSAQRQRQFF
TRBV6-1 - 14 CASMAQGATGELFF
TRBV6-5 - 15 CASTPRGQAYNEQFF
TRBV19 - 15 CASRLGLAGEDTQYF
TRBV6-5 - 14 CASSRTYPAGELFF
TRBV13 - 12 CASSFRSGELFF
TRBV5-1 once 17 CASSSGQGYSGANVLTF
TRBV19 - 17 CASGLGTGISGANVLTF
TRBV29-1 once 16 CSAGAGTSISYNEQFF
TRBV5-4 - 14 CASSPDRVWTEAFF
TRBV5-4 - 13 CASSPGQGTEAFF
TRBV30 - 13 CAWSADNNQPQHF
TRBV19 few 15 CASSPQGLGGTEAFF
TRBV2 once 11 CASGGFDEQYF
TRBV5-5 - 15 CASSSWRGHYYGYTF
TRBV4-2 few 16 CASSQDEREAYNEQFF
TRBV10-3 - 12 CAISETSNTIYF
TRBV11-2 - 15 CASSSGWRRTDTQYF
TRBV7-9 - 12 CASSRRVHEQYF
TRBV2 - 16 CASSEALRQNGSPLHF
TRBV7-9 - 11 CASSFRLVQYF
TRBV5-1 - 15 CASSLDGGQGNTIYF
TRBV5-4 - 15 CASRDPTSYNSPLHF
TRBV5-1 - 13 CASSLQGYQPQHF
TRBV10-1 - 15 CASSDLPGVTDTQYF
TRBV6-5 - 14 CASSPRDREEKLFF
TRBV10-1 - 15 CASSETGTGFHEQYF
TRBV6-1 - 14 CASSDRQENEKLFF
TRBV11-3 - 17 CASSLDLAGVANTEAFF
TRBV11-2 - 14 CASSLSDGGLGQYF
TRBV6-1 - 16 CASSAGLAGGTDTQYF
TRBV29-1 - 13 CSAPTGGGETQYF
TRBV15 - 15 CATSRDASTSYEQYF
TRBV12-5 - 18 CASGLRRELYSGANVLTF
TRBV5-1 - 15 CACSLDPQGHHEQYF
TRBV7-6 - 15 CASSLQGGHSQPQHF
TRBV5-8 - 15 CASSLIGGARTEAFF
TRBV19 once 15 CASSIHTLGSEKLFF
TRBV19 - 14 CASSVHLAGNEQFF
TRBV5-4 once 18 CASSPTGRGRAQADTQYF
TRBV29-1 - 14 CSVAGTGGGEKLFF
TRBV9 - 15 CASSVGTSEQETQYF
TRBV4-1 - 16 CASSQDIERTYNEQFF
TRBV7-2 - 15 CASSLSGSNSNEQFF
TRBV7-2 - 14 CASSPRAIDEKLFF
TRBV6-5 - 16 CASSYSSRGSGNTIYF
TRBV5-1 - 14 CASRKQENTGELFF
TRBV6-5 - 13 CASRRDPGYGYTF
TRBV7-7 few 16 CASSSGPQGYQETQYF
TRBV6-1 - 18 CASSEVPPPGGLSDTQYF